This T cell receptor (beta chain) is from a study of cytomegalovirus exposure and HLA in healthy donors. Points from the study as a whole: Information on immune exposure was restricted to one variable (CMV serostatus). Association with HLA alleles at 0.05 false discovery rate was found for roughly 17,000 TCR beta sequences in a later analysis. Data from an earlier analysis indicated that most TCR beta V segments were productive either about 87% or about 30% of the time.

The germline V and J ends were trimmed by 1 base and 8 bases, with 9 bases remaining between them. This CDR3 has 12 amino acids. Germline V lookup: CDR1 MGHRA, CDR2 YSYEKL. Note on this clone: Its antigen is unidentified.

The PCR was carried out with 60 Vbeta primers and 13 Jbeta primers. The table came from immunoSEQ multiplex PCR; TCRdb's copy has only in-frame clones and leaves some out. Of tens of thousands of clones in the sample, approximately 70% were seen once. This clonotype originated in a male donor in good health and CMV-seropositive. V usage is TRBV4-1 and J usage is TRBJ2-7; possible D gene TRBD1, 6 bases. Material: PBMCs. CDR3 sequence reads: CASSQAGEKQYF. The CDR3 DNA is TGCGCCAGCAGCCAAGCAGGGGAAAAGCAGTACTTC.